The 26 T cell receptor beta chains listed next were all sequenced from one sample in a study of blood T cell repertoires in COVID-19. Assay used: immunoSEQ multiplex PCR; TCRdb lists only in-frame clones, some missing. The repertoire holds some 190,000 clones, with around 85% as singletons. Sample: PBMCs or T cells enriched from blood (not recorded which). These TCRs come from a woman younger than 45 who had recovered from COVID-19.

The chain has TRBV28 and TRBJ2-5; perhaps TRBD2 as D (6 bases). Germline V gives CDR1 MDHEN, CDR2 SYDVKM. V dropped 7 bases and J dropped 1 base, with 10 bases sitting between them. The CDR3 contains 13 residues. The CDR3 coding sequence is TGTGCCAGCAACCCCGGGGGCCAAGAGACCCAGTACTTC. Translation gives CASNPGGQETQYF. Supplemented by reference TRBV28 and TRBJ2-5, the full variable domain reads DVKVTQSSRYLVKRTGEKVFLECVQDMDHENMFWYRQDPGLGLRLIYFSYDVKMKEKGDIPEGYSVSREKKERFSLILESASTNQTSMYLCASNPGGQETQYFGPGTRLLVL.

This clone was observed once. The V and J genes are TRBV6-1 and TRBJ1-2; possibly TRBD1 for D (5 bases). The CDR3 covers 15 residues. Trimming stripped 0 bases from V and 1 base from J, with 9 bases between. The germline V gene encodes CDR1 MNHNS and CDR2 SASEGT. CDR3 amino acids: CASSEAGAGNYGYTF. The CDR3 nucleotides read TGTGCCAGCAGTGAAGCAGGGGCAGGTAACTATGGCTACACCTTC.

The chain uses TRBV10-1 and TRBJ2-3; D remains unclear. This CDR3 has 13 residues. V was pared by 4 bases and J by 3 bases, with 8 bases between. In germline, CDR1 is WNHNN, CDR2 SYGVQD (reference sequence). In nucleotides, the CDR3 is TGCGCCAGCAGTGGTCAGCGAACAGATACGCAGTATTTT. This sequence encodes CASSGQRTDTQYF.

The CDR3 DNA follows: TGTGCCACCAGCCGGTGGACTAGCAGGAATACGCAGTATTTT. As protein: CATSRWTSRNTQYF. V is TRBV15 and J is TRBJ2-3; the match to TRBD2 covers 8 bases. Germline CDR1 and CDR2: LNHNV and YYDKDF (reference sequence). V trimming: 5 bases; J trimming: 7 bases; junction bases outside the gene matches: 8. The CDR3 has 14 amino acids.

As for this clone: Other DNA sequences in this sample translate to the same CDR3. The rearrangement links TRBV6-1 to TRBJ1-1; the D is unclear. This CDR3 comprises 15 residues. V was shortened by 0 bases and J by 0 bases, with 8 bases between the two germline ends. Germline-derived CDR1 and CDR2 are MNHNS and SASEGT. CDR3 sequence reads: CASSEARGMNTEAFF. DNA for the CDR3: TGTGCCAGCAGTGAAGCCCGCGGGATGAACACTGAAGCTTTCTTT.

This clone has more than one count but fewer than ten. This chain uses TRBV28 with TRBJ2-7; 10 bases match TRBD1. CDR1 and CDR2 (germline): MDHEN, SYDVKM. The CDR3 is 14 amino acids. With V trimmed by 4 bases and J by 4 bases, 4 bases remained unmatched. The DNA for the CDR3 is TGTGCCAGCAGTTCGACAGGGGGCAAATACGAGCAGTACTTC. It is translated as CASSSTGGKYEQYF.

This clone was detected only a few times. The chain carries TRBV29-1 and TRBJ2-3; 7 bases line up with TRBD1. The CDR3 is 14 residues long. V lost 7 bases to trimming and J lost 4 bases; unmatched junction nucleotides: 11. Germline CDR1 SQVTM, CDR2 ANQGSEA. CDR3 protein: CSAEDRVGADTQYF. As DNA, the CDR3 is TGCAGCGCCGAAGACAGGGTCGGCGCAGATACGCAGTATTTT.

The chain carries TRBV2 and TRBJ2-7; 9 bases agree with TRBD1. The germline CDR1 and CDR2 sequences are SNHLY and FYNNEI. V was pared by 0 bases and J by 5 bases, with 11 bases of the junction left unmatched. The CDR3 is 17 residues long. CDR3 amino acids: CASSEATEGTGYNEQYV. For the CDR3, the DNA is TGTGCCAGCAGTGAAGCTACGGAGGGGACAGGGTATAACGAGCAGTACGTC.

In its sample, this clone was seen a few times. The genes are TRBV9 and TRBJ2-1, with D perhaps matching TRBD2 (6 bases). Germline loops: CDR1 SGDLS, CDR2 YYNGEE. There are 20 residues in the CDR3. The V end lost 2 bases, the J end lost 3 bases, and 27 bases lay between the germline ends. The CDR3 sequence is CASSVGLGRRRDSYYNEQFF. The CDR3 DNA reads TGTGCCAGCAGCGTGGGTCTTGGCCGCCGACGGGACTCATACTACAATGAGCAGTTCTTC. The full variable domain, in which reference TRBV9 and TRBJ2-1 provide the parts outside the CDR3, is DSGVTQTPKHLITATGQRVTLRCSPRSGDLSVYWYQQSLDQGLQFLIQYYNGEERAKGNILERFSAQQFPDLHSELNLSSLELGDSALYFCASSVGLGRRRDSYYNEQFFGPGTRLTVL.

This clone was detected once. CDR3 nucleotides: TGCGCCAGCAGGGAGGGACAGGAATACTACGAGCAGTACTTC. Amino acids: CASREGQEYYEQYF. This chain links TRBV10-1 with TRBJ2-7; TRBD1 matches at 8 bases. J lost 3 bases, V lost 6 bases, and 7 bases had no gene match. Germline-derived CDR1 and CDR2 are WNHNN and SYGVQD (reference sequence). This CDR3 has 14 residues.

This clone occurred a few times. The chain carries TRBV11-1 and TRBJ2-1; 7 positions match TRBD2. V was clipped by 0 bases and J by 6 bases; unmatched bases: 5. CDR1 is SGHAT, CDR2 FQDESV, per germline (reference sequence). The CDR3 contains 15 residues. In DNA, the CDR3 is TGTGCCAGCAGCTTAGCGGCGGGAGTGTTCAATGAGCAGTTCTTC. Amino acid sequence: CASSLAAGVFNEQFF.

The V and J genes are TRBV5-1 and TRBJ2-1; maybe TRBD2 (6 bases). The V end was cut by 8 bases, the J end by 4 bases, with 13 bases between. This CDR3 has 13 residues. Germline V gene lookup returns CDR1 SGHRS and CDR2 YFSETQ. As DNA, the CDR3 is TGCGCCAGTGGCGGGGTAGAATACAATGAGCAGTTCTTC. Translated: CASGGVEYNEQFF.

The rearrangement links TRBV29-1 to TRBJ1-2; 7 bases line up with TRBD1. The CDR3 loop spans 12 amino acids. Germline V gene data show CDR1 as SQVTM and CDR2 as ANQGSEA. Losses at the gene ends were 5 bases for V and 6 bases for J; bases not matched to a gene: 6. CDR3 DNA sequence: TGCAGCGTTTCTGACAGGGTGGATGGCTACACCTTC. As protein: CSVSDRVDGYTF.

The CDR3 loop is CSVGSGGLTDTQYF. The CDR3 DNA follows: TGCAGCGTCGGAAGCGGGGGGCTCACAGATACGCAGTATTTT. This rearrangement joins TRBV29-1 to TRBJ2-3, with 9 bases fitting TRBD2. The CDR3 contains 14 residues. The germline CDR1 and CDR2 sequences are SQVTM and ANQGSEA. V dropped 6 bases and J dropped 2; count of bases not matched to a gene: 6.

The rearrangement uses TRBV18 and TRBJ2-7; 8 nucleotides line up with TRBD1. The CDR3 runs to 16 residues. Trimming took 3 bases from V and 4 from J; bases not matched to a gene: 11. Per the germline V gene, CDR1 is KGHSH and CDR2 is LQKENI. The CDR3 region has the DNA TGTGCCAGCTCACCCACAGGGGGTCGAGGGGGATACGAGCAGTACGTC. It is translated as CASSPTGGRGGYEQYV.

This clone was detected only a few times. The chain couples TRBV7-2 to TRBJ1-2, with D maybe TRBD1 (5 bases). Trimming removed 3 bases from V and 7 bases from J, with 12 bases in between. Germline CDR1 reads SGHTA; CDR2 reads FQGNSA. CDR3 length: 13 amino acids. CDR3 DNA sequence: TGTGCCAGCAGCTTGGGACTGGCGGTTGGCTACACCTTC. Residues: CASSLGLAVGYTF.

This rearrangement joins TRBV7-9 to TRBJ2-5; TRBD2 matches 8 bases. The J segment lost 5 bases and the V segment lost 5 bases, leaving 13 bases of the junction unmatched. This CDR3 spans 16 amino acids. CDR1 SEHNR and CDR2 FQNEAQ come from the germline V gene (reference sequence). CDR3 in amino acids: CASSPNSGVATETQYF. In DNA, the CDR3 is TGTGCCAGCAGCCCCAATAGCGGGGTGGCAACGGAGACCCAGTACTTC.

This CDR3 is CASSKTLGDRDYGYTF. Written as DNA, the CDR3 is TGTGCCAGCAGTAAGACATTAGGGGACAGGGACTATGGCTACACCTTC. The chain combines TRBV7-9 with TRBJ1-2; 9 bases line up with TRBD1. The V gene's germline CDR1 is SEHNR and CDR2 FQNEAQ (reference sequence). V was clipped by 6 bases and J by 3 bases; unmatched bases: 11. This CDR3 contains 16 residues.

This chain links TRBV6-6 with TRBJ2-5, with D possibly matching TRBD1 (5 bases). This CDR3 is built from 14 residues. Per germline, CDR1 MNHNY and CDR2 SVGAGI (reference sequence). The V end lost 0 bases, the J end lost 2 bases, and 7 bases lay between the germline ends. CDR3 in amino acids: CASSYSTAQETQYF. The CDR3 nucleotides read TGTGCCAGCAGTTACTCGACAGCTCAAGAGACCCAGTACTTC.

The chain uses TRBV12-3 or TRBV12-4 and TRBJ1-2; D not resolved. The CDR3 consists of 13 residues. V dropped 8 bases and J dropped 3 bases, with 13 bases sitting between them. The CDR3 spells CASGATGDYGYTF. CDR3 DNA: TGTGCCAGCGGTGCGACGGGTGACTATGGCTACACCTTC.

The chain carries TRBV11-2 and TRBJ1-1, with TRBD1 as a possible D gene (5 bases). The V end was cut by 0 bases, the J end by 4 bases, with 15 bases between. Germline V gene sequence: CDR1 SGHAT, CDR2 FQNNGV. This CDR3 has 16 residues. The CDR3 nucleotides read TGTGCCAGCAGCTTAGAGGGACTCTCGCAGGGCACTGAAGCTTTCTTT. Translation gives CASSLEGLSQGTEAFF.

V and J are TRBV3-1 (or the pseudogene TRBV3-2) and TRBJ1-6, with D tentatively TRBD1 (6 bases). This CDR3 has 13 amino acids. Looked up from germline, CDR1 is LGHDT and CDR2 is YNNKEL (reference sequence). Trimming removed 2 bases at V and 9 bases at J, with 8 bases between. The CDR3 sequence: CASSQRGGSPLHF. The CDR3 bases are TGTGCCAGCAGCCAAAGGGGGGGTTCACCCCTCCACTTT.

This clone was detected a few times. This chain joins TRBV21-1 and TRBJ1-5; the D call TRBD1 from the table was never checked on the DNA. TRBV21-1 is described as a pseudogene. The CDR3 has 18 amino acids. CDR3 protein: CASSKGFPGQNVKQPQHF. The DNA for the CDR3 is TGTGCCAGCAGCAAAGGTTTTCCGGGACAGAATGTGAAGCAGCCCCAGCATTTT.

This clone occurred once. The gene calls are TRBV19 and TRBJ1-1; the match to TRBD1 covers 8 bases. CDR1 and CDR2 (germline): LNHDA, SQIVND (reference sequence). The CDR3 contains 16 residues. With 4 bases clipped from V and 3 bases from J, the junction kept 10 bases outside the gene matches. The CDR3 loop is CASSTRDRKKDTEAFF. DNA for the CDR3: TGTGCCAGTAGTACTCGGGACAGGAAGAAGGACACTGAAGCTTTCTTT.

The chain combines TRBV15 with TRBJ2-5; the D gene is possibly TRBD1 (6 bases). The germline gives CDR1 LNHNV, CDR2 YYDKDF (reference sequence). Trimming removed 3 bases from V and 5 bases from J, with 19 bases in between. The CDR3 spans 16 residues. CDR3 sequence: CATSSPSSARGETQYF. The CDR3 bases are TGTGCCACCAGCAGCCCCTCCTCGGCTAGGGGGGAGACCCAGTACTTC.

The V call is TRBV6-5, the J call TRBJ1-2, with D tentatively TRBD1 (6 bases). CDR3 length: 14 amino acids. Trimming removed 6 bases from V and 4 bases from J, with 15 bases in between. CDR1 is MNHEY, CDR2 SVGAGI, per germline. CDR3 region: CASRKGHLSYGYTF. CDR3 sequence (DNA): TGTGCCAGCAGGAAGGGACACTTGAGCTATGGCTACACCTTC.